Following are 32 T cell receptor beta chains from one sample sequenced in a study of early T cells in non-severe SARS-CoV-2 infection. MiXCR, applied by TCRdb to the 5' RACE reads, yields one record per CDR3 protein. The sample comprises roughly 69,000 distinct CDR3 sequences, more than 8.5% of which are singletons, and roughly 15% rests with the top ten. This specimen consisted of whole blood, obtained at baseline. These receptors all stem from an adult who was a healthcare worker with PCR-confirmed SARS-CoV-2 infection or an uninfected control (not recorded which).

The chain links TRBV6-2 or TRBV6-3 to TRBJ2-1; 12 bases agree with TRBD1. Germline V CDR1 and CDR2: MNHEY, SVGEGT. The CDR3 has 15 amino acids. V gave up 6 bases and J gave up 7 bases; unmatched junction bases: 7. The CDR3 sequence is CASSPGQGAPNEQFF. Written as DNA, the CDR3 is TGTGCCAGCAGCCCGGGACAGGGGGCGCCTAATGAGCAGTTCTTC.

In this sample, this clonotype turned up a few times. The chain uses TRBV12-3 or TRBV12-4 and TRBJ1-6; no clear D gene. The CDR3 spans 15 residues. The V and J ends lost 3 bases and 6 bases respectively, with 12 bases between them. Written as DNA, the CDR3 is TGTGCCAGCAGTTTCAGGCAGAGTGTTAATTCACCCCTCCACTTT. Protein: CASSFRQSVNSPLHF.

This rearrangement joins TRBV7-3 to TRBJ2-1; 10 positions match TRBD2. Losses at the gene ends were 4 bases for V and 7 bases for J; bases not matched to a gene: 7. This CDR3 region has 15 residues. Germline V gene data show CDR1 as SGHTA and CDR2 as FQGTGA. CDR3 in amino acids: CASSSTSGNRNEQFF. The CDR3 bases are TGTGCCAGCAGCTCAACTAGCGGGAATAGGAATGAGCAGTTCTTC.

The chain is built from TRBV20-1 and TRBJ1-1; 7 nucleotides align to TRBD1. The CDR3 consists of 13 residues. Germline CDR1 DFQATT, CDR2 SNEGSKA (reference sequence). V shed 5 bases and J 5 bases; nucleotides not matched to a gene: 8. CDR3 sequence: CSAPQGPRTEAFF. For the CDR3, the DNA is TGCAGTGCTCCACAGGGGCCGAGAACTGAAGCTTTCTTT.

This clonotype was detected many times. The chain employs TRBV19 and TRBJ2-1, with TRBD2 matching 9 bases. The V gene's germline CDR1 is LNHDA and CDR2 SQIVND (reference sequence). The ends lost 4 bases at V and 2 bases at J; junction bases unmatched: 12. This CDR3 has 18 amino acids. CDR3 region: CASSKAARGTSTYNEQFF. The DNA for the CDR3 is TGTGCCAGTAGTAAGGCGGCGCGCGGGACTAGCACCTACAATGAGCAGTTCTTC.

The chain recombines TRBV6-1 with TRBJ2-2; 10 nucleotides agree with TRBD2. Losses at the gene ends were 6 bases for V and 3 bases for J; bases not matched to a gene: 4. Germline assignment: CDR1 MNHNS and CDR2 SASEGT. CDR3 size: 15 residues. The DNA for the CDR3 is TGTGCCAGCAGCAAAGGACTAGCGGACACCGGGGAGCTGTTTTTT. Translation gives CASSKGLADTGELFF.

In its sample, this clonotype was seen many times. This rearrangement joins TRBV7-2 to TRBJ2-1; D not certain. V gave up 4 bases and J gave up 8 bases, with 6 bases separating them. Germline CDR1 reads SGHTA; CDR2 reads FQGNSA. The CDR3 consists of 11 residues. The CDR3 loop is CASSYNYEQFF. The CDR3, as DNA: TGTGCCAGCAGCTACAACTATGAGCAGTTCTTC.

This clonotype was detected only a few times. The chain carries TRBV7-9 and TRBJ2-7; 11 bases align to TRBD1. The CDR3 is made up of 15 amino acids. Trimming at V came to 6 bases and at J to 5 bases, leaving 9 bases not matched to a gene. Germline loops: CDR1 SEHNR, CDR2 FQNEAQ (reference sequence). The chain's CDR3 is CASSIGWTGGHEQYF. The CDR3 DNA reads TGTGCCAGCAGTATAGGGTGGACAGGGGGCCACGAGCAGTACTTC. The complete variable domain, with remaining parts taken from reference TRBV7-9 and TRBJ2-7, reads DTGVSQNPRHKITKRGQNVTFRCDPISEHNRLYWYRQTLGQGPEFLTYFQNEAQLEKSRLLSDRFSAERPKGSFSTLEIQRTEQGDSAMYLCASSIGWTGGHEQYFGPGTRLTVT.

This rearrangement joins TRBV12-3 or TRBV12-4 to TRBJ1-5, with TRBD1 identical over 9 bases. J was trimmed by 9 bases and V by 5 bases; bases with no gene match: 14. This CDR3 has 16 amino acids. In nucleotides, the CDR3 is TGTGCCAGCAGTGTTTATGGGGACAGGGCTGATGCGCCCCAGCATTTT. Translation: CASSVYGDRADAPQHF.

This clonotype was counted at least ten times. This chain links TRBV6-2 or TRBV6-3 with TRBJ2-4; D is undetermined. CDR3 length equals 13 residues. Germline V gives CDR1 MNHEY, CDR2 SVGEGT. The V gene lost 2 bases and the J gene lost 4 bases, with 6 bases spanning the gap. The CDR3 sequence is CASSYGRKNIQYF. The CDR3 DNA reads TGTGCCAGCAGTTACGGACGGAAAAACATTCAGTACTTC.

The V gene is TRBV10-3, the J gene TRBJ2-2, with 10 nucleotides matching TRBD1. The CDR3 length is 16 residues. Germline CDR1 and CDR2: ENHRY and SYGVKD. J lost 5 bases, V lost 7 bases, and 10 bases had no gene match. The DNA of the CDR3 is TGTGCCATCAATATTGACAGGGGGCGCCCAACCGGGGAGCTGTTTTTT. The encoded protein is CAINIDRGRPTGELFF.

This clonotype was recorded many times. V gene TRBV18 combines with J gene TRBJ2-3; 11 nucleotides align to TRBD1. The CDR3 spans 19 residues. Germline CDR1 reads KGHSH; CDR2 reads LQKENI. Germline trimming cut 3 bases from V and 2 bases from J; bases unmatched to any gene: 13. The DNA for the CDR3 is TGTGCCAGCTCACCCCTCATGCCGGGACAGGGGGGCCCCACAGATACGCAGTATTTT. Translation gives CASSPLMPGQGGPTDTQYF.

V usage is TRBV28 and J usage is TRBJ1-1, with unresolved D. This CDR3 has 12 residues. Germline CDR1 and CDR2: MDHEN and SYDVKM. V lost 3 bases, J lost 1 base, and 3 bases lay in between. CDR3 coding DNA: TGTGCCAGCAGTTTGAGGAACACTGAAGCTTTCTTT. Its protein product is CASSLRNTEAFF. The full variable domain, with the rest looked up from reference TRBV28 and TRBJ1-1, is DVKVTQSSRYLVKRTGEKVFLECVQDMDHENMFWYRQDPGLGLRLIYFSYDVKMKEKGDIPEGYSVSREKKERFSLILESASTNQTSMYLCASSLRNTEAFFGQGTRLTVV.

This clonotype was recorded many times. The chain carries TRBV5-4 and TRBJ2-7; TRBD1 aligns across 7 bases. Germline V gene data show CDR1 as SGHNT and CDR2 as YYREEE (reference sequence). This CDR3 contains 14 residues. Unmatched junction bases numbered 2, after V lost 0 bases and J lost 2 bases. CDR3 region: CASSLDRGTYEQYF. The CDR3 DNA is TGTGCCAGCAGCTTGGACAGGGGCACCTACGAGCAGTACTTC.

V and J are TRBV5-1 and TRBJ2-2; 9 positions match TRBD1. The CDR3 extends over 14 amino acids. V lost 4 bases, J lost 4 bases, and 2 bases stayed unmatched. Germline V gives CDR1 SGHRS, CDR2 YFSETQ. CDR3 residues: CASSGTGSTGELFF. In DNA form, the CDR3 reads TGCGCCAGCAGCGGGACAGGGAGCACCGGGGAGCTGTTTTTT.

This clonotype was recorded at least ten times. In nucleotides, the CDR3 is TGTGCCAGCAGTTTCATCGGGGATGCTTTCTTT. This sequence encodes CASSFIGDAFF. The genes are TRBV28 and TRBJ1-1; D not resolved. The CDR3 length is 11 residues. CDR1 MDHEN and CDR2 SYDVKM come from the germline V gene. V was trimmed by 3 bases and J by 11 bases, leaving 10 bases between them.

This clonotype was seen a few times. The J gene is TRBJ2-3, the V gene TRBV5-1; the D gene could be TRBD1 or TRBD2 (6 bases each). CDR3 length: 15 residues. V was trimmed by 4 bases and J by 6 bases, leaving 18 bases between them. The germline V gene encodes CDR1 SGHRS and CDR2 YFSETQ. CDR3: CASSAGGGRADTQYF. CDR3 DNA: TGCGCCAGCAGCGCTGGAGGGGGGCGGGCGGATACGCAGTATTTT.

The rearrangement links TRBV6-1 to TRBJ2-7, with 7 bases aligning to TRBD1. J was trimmed by 2 bases and V by 8 bases; bases with no gene match: 3. The CDR3 runs 12 residues. Germline CDR1 and CDR2: MNHNS and SASEGT. The CDR3, as DNA: TGTGCCAGCCGGACAGGCCCCTACGAGCAGTACTTC. Amino acid sequence: CASRTGPYEQYF.

This clonotype was observed a few times. J is TRBJ2-3 and V is TRBV7-2; TRBD1 or TRBD2 may be the D gene (7 bases each). The CDR3 has 14 residues. The germline V and J ends were trimmed by 5 bases and 4 bases, with 13 bases remaining between them. The germline gives CDR1 SGHTA, CDR2 FQGNSA. The CDR3 coding sequence is TGTGCCAGCAGCCCAGGGGGGGGGCCAGATACGCAGTATTTT. Residues: CASSPGGGPDTQYF.

Ten or more counts support this clonotype. This chain connects TRBV20-1 to TRBJ2-5, with D tentatively TRBD2 (5 bases). The CDR3 sequence is 16 residues long. The germline gives CDR1 DFQATT, CDR2 SNEGSKA (reference sequence). Between the trimmed V and J ends, which lost 4 bases and 0 bases, there was a span of 18 bases. DNA of the CDR3: TGCAGTGCTACCCGCCTGCGTCCGGGGAACCAAGAGACCCAGTACTTC. The encoded protein is CSATRLRPGNQETQYF.

The chain employs TRBV28 and TRBJ2-7; no reliable D call. The germline gives CDR1 MDHEN, CDR2 SYDVKM. This CDR3 is 16 amino acids long. Trimming shortened V by 3 bases and J by 0 bases, and 15 bases separated the two germline ends. The DNA for the CDR3 is TGTGCCAGCAGTTTCTTCAAGACACCGAGCTCCTACGAGCAGTACTTC. Translated, it gives CASSFFKTPSSYEQYF. Filled out from reference TRBV28 and TRBJ2-7, the complete variable domain reads DVKVTQSSRYLVKRTGEKVFLECVQDMDHENMFWYRQDPGLGLRLIYFSYDVKMKEKGDIPEGYSVSREKKERFSLILESASTNQTSMYLCASSFFKTPSSYEQYFGPGTRLTVT.

This chain connects TRBV7-2 to TRBJ2-7, with D tentatively TRBD2 (6 bases). V lost 2 bases and J lost 3, with 11 bases in between. The CDR3 length is 14 residues. Germline CDR1 and CDR2: SGHTA and FQGNSA. CDR3 amino acids: CASSLIREHYEQYF. CDR3 DNA: TGTGCCAGCAGCTTAATACGGGAGCACTACGAGCAGTACTTC.

The CDR3 loop is CASSRLGGADTEAFF. The CDR3, as DNA: TGTGCCAGCTCACGATTAGGGGGCGCGGACACTGAAGCTTTCTTT. V and J are TRBV18 and TRBJ1-1; 7 positions agree with TRBD1. The CDR3 totals 15 residues. The V gene's germline CDR1 is KGHSH and CDR2 LQKENI. Trimming at V came to 4 bases and at J to 3 bases, leaving 8 bases not matched to a gene.

This clonotype has just a few counts. This chain uses TRBV24-1 with TRBJ2-3; D unresolved. The CDR3 is 13 residues long. Germline-derived CDR1 and CDR2 are KGHDR and SFDVKD. V was trimmed by 9 bases and J by 2 bases, leaving 11 bases between them. This chain's CDR3 is CATLEESTDTQYF. CDR3 coding DNA: TGTGCCACCCTGGAAGAGTCCACAGATACGCAGTATTTT.

J is TRBJ2-1 and V is TRBV20-1; no firm D call. V was clipped by 2 bases and J by 0 bases, with 8 bases between them. The CDR3 sequence is 14 residues long. In germline, CDR1 is DFQATT, CDR2 SNEGSKA (reference sequence). For the CDR3, the DNA is TGCAGTGCTAGAAGCGTAAGCTCCTACAATGAGCAGTTCTTC. Protein product: CSARSVSSYNEQFF.

This clonotype was seen only a few times. The chain has TRBV6-6 and TRBJ2-5; 8 bases align to TRBD1. The V gene end was trimmed by 0 bases and the J gene end by 4 bases; junction bases not matched to a gene: 7. Germline V gives CDR1 MNHNY, CDR2 SVGAGI (reference sequence). The length of the CDR3 is 16 residues. The CDR3 DNA reads TGTGCCAGCAGTTACTCGTCCAGGGGGCGGGGAGAGACCCAGTACTTC. This codes for CASSYSSRGRGETQYF.

DNA for the CDR3: TGCGCCAGCAGCCAACGAGGGGGTTACAATGAGCAGTTCTTC. This encodes CASSQRGGYNEQFF. This rearrangement joins TRBV4-1 to TRBJ2-1, with D tentatively TRBD1 (6 bases). V was pared by 2 bases and J by 4 bases, with 9 bases between. The CDR3 has 14 amino acids. Germline V CDR1 and CDR2: MGHRA, YSYEKL.

This clonotype has only a few counts. This sequence joins TRBV18 and TRBJ2-5; TRBD1 might be the D (6 bases). V was trimmed by 3 bases and J by 1 base, leaving 15 bases between them. The CDR3 loop spans 16 amino acids. Germline CDR1 is KGHSH and CDR2 is LQKENI. The CDR3 coding sequence is TGTGCCAGCTCACCCCGGGTAGGGGGATTCCAAGAGACCCAGTACTTC. Protein sequence: CASSPRVGGFQETQYF.

This clonotype was counted only a few times. The gene calls are TRBV7-9 and TRBJ2-1; tentatively, D is TRBD2 (5 bases). Germline V gene lookup returns CDR1 SEHNR and CDR2 FQNEAQ (reference sequence). The length of the CDR3 is 13 residues. V lost 5 bases, J lost 3 bases, and 8 bases lay in between. The CDR3 coding sequence is TGTGCCAGCAGCAGGACTGACTACAATGAGCAGTTCTTC. It specifies CASSRTDYNEQFF. Together with reference TRBV7-9 and TRBJ2-1, the CDR3 gives the full variable domain: DTGVSQNPRHKITKRGQNVTFRCDPISEHNRLYWYRQTLGQGPEFLTYFQNEAQLEKSRLLSDRFSAERPKGSFSTLEIQRTEQGDSAMYLCASSRTDYNEQFFGPGTRLTVL.

There are many counts of this clonotype. The V gene is TRBV27, the J gene TRBJ2-2; 9 bases are shared with TRBD1. Trimming took 8 bases from V and 4 from J; bases not matched to a gene: 5. This CDR3 is 14 amino acids long. CDR1 is MNHEY and CDR2 is SMNVEV in the germline V gene (reference sequence). CDR3 region: CASRQGGSTGELFF. The CDR3 nucleotides are TGTGCCAGCCGACAGGGGGGTTCCACCGGGGAGCTGTTTTTT.

In its sample, this clonotype was seen a few times. The chain is built from TRBV6-6 and TRBJ2-5; TRBD2 matches at 8 bases. The length of the CDR3 is 16 residues. Looked up from germline, CDR1 is MNHNY and CDR2 is SVGAGI (reference sequence). V gave up 0 bases and J gave up 9 bases; unmatched junction bases: 12. This chain's CDR3 is CASSYSSTSASGAQYF. CDR3 DNA: TGTGCCAGCAGTTACTCGTCGACTAGCGCCTCCGGGGCCCAGTACTTC.

CDR3 sequence reads: CSVGLVNTEAFF. The CDR3 nucleotides read TGCAGCGTTGGGTTGGTGAACACTGAAGCTTTCTTT. The chain has TRBV29-1 and TRBJ1-1; the D is unclear. The CDR3 has 12 residues. Trimming left V 4 bases short and J 0 bases short, with 6 bases between. Germline V gene lookup returns CDR1 SQVTM and CDR2 ANQGSEA.